The 9 T cell receptor beta chains below were found in one sample sequenced in a study of blood T cell repertoires in COVID-19. Clones were sequenced by immunoSEQ multiplex PCR, and TCRdb holds only the in-frame ones, with some missing. In the table there are some 130,000 clones, approximately 87% of which are singletons. The specimen was peripheral blood. The source is a human donor in a cohort sampled during active COVID-19.

CDR3 bases: TGTGCCAGCAGCTTGAGCGAAAACTATGGCTACACCTTC. As protein: CASSLSENYGYTF. The chain combines TRBV5-4 with TRBJ1-2; D gene uncertain. The CDR3 has 13 amino acids. V lost 1 base to trimming and J lost 2 bases, with 6 bases between them. Germline V lookup: CDR1 SGHNT, CDR2 YYREEE (reference sequence).

V and J are TRBV2 and TRBJ1-4, with a possible D match to TRBD1 (5 bases). CDR1 is SNHLY and CDR2 is FYNNEI in the germline V gene. V shed 7 bases and J shed 5 bases, with 14 bases lying between them. This CDR3 comprises 14 residues. CDR3 loop: CASKVKTGNEKLFF. The CDR3, as DNA: TGTGCCAGCAAGGTCAAAACAGGAAATGAAAAACTGTTTTTT.

The chain links TRBV6-2 or TRBV6-3 to TRBJ2-1, with 10 bases matching TRBD2. The germline V gene encodes CDR1 MNHEY and CDR2 SVGEGT. There are 15 residues in the CDR3. Trimming removed 2 bases from V and 5 bases from J; junction bases left unmatched: 3. The CDR3 region is CASSYTSGANNEQFF. CDR3 DNA: TGTGCCAGCAGTTACACTAGCGGGGCGAACAATGAGCAGTTCTTC.

V is TRBV6-2 or TRBV6-3 and J is TRBJ1-3; 8 bases agree with TRBD1. Germline V gene data show CDR1 as MNHEY and CDR2 as SVGEGT. The CDR3 extends over 14 amino acids. V lost 4 bases, J lost 7 bases, and 6 bases stayed unmatched. The CDR3 DNA reads as TGTGCCAGCAGTTGGACAGGGCTGTTCAACACCATATATTTT. Its protein product is CASSWTGLFNTIYF.

V usage is TRBV12-5 and J usage is TRBJ1-2; D possibly corresponds to TRBD1 (5 bases). Germline CDR1 and CDR2: LGHNT and FRNRAP. There are 15 residues in the CDR3. V shed 2 bases and J shed 4 bases, with 14 bases lying between them. Here the CDR3 reads CASGLPSGVGYGYTF. The CDR3 DNA is TGTGCTAGTGGTTTGCCCTCGGGGGTGGGCTATGGCTACACCTTC.

The J gene is TRBJ1-5, the V gene TRBV6-5; D perhaps matches TRBD1 (5 bases). CDR1 is MNHEY, CDR2 SVGAGI, per germline. V was pared by 2 bases and J by 7 bases, with 9 bases between. This CDR3 contains 13 residues. Here the CDR3 DNA reads TGTGCCAGCAGTTACGACAGAACACAGCCCCAGCATTTT. Translating it yields CASSYDRTQPQHF.

The chain uses TRBV4-3 and TRBJ1-4; 11 bases fit TRBD1. Germline-derived CDR1 and CDR2 are LGHNA and YSLEER. The trim removed 3 bases at V and 0 bases at J, leaving 0 bases unmatched. CDR3 size: 16 residues. CDR3 residues: CASSQGQGATNEKLFF. In DNA form, the CDR3 reads TGCGCCAGCAGCCAGGGACAGGGGGCAACTAATGAAAAACTGTTTTTT.

The rearrangement links TRBV24-1 to TRBJ1-5; D not certain. The CDR3 loop spans 16 amino acids. Looked up from germline, CDR1 is KGHDR and CDR2 is SFDVKD. The V and J ends lost 5 bases and 0 bases respectively, with 13 bases between them. The CDR3 reads CATSAESANSNQPQHF. As DNA, the CDR3 is TGTGCCACCAGTGCGGAGTCAGCGAATAGCAATCAGCCCCAGCATTTT.

This clone was recorded only once. This chain links TRBV6-1 with TRBJ1-5; no definite D call. Trimming took 0 bases from V and 4 from J, leaving 10 bases between them. This CDR3 comprises 15 residues. Germline-derived CDR1 and CDR2 are MNHNS and SASEGT. DNA for the CDR3: TGTGCCAGCAGTGAAGCCCCTCGTAATAATCAGCCCCAGCATTTT. It encodes CASSEAPRNNQPQHF.